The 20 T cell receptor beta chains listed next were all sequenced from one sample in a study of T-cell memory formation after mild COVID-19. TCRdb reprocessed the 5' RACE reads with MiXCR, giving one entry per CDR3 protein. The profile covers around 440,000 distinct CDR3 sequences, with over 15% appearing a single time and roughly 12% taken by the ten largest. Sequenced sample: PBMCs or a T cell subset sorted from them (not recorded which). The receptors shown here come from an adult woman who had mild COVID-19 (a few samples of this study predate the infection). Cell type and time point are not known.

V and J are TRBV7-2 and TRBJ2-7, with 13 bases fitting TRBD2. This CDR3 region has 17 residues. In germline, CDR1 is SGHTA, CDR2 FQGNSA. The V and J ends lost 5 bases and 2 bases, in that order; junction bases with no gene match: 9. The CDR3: CASSKSGLAGPPYEQYF. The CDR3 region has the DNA TGTGCCAGCAGCAAATCGGGACTAGCGGGGCCCCCCTACGAGCAGTACTTC.

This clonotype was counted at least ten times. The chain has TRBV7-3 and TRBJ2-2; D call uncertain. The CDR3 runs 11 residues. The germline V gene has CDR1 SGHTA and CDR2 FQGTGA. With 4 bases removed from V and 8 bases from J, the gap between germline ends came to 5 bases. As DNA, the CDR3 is TGTGCCAGCAGCTCCGGTGGGGAGCTGTTTTTT. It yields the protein CASSSGGELFF.

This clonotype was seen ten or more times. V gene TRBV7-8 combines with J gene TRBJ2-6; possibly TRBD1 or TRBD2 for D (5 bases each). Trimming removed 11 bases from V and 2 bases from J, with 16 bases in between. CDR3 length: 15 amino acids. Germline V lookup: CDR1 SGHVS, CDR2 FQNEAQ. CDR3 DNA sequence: TGTGCCGAAAGAATTAGAGGGGCTGGGGCCAACGTCCTGACTTTC. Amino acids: CAERIRGAGANVLTF.

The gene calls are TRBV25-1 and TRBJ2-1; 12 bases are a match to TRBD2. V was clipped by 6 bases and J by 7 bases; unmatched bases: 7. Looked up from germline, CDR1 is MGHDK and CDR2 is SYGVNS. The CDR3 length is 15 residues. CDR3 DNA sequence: TGTGCCAGCAGACCTAGCGGGAGGGCCACGAATGAGCAGTTCTTC. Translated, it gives CASRPSGRATNEQFF.

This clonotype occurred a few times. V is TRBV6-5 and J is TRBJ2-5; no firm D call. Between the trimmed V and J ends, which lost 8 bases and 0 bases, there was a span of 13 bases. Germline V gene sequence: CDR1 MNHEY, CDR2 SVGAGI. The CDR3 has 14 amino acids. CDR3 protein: CASARRSNQETQYF. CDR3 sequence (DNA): TGTGCCAGCGCTAGGCGGTCAAACCAAGAGACCCAGTACTTC.

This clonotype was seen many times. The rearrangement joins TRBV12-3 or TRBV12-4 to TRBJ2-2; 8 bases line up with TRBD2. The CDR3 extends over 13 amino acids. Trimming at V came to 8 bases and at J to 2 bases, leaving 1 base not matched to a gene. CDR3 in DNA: TGTGCCAGCCTAGCGGGTAACACCGGGGAGCTGTTTTTT. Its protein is CASLAGNTGELFF.

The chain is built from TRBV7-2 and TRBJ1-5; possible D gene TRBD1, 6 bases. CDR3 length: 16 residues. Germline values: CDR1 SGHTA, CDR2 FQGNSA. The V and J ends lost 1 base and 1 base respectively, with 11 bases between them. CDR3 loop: CASSLVAGVSNQPQHF. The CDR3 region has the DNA TGTGCCAGCAGCTTAGTTGCAGGGGTGAGCAATCAGCCCCAGCATTTT.

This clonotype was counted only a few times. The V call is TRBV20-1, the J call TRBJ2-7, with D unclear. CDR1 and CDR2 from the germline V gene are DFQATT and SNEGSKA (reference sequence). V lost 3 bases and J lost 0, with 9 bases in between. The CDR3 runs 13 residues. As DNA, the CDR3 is TGCAGTGCTAGGAAACCTAGCTCCTACGAGCAGTACTTC. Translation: CSARKPSSYEQYF.

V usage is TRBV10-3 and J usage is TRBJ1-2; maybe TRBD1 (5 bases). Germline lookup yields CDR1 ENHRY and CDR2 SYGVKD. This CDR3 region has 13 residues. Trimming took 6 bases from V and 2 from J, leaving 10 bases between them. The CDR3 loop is CAIRAGPNYGYTF. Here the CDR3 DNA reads TGTGCCATCAGAGCAGGGCCCAACTATGGCTACACCTTC.

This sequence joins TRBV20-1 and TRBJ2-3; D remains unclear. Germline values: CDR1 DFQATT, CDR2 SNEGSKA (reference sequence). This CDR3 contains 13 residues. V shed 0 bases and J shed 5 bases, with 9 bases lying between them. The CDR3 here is CSARDFSRDTQYF. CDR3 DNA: TGCAGTGCTAGAGACTTCTCCCGAGATACGCAGTATTTT.

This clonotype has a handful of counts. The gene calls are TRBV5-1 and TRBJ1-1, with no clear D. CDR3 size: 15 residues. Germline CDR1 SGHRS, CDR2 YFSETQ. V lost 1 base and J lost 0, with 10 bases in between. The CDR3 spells CASSLSPEMNTEAFF. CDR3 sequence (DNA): TGCGCCAGCAGCTTGTCTCCCGAGATGAACACTGAAGCTTTCTTT.

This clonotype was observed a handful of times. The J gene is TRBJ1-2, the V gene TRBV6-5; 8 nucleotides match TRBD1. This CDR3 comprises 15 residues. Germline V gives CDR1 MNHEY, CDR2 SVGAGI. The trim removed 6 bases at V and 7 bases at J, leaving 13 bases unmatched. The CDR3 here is CASSPTGTGFRGYTF. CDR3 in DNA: TGTGCCAGCAGCCCAACAGGGACAGGATTTCGTGGCTACACCTTC.

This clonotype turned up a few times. In DNA, the CDR3 is TGCAGTGCCGTTGGACACGCCGAGGCTGGCTACACCTTC. Its protein product is CSAVGHAEAGYTF. The chain uses TRBV20-1 and TRBJ1-2, with D possibly being TRBD1 (5 bases). The CDR3 is 13 residues long. Germline V CDR1 and CDR2: DFQATT, SNEGSKA (reference sequence). V lost 6 bases and J lost 7, with 18 bases in between.

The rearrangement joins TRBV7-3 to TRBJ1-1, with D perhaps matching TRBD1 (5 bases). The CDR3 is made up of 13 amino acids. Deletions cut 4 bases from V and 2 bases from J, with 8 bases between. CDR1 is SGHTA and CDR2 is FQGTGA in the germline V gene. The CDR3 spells CASSWGPNTEAFF. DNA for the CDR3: TGTGCCAGCAGCTGGGGCCCTAACACTGAAGCTTTCTTT.

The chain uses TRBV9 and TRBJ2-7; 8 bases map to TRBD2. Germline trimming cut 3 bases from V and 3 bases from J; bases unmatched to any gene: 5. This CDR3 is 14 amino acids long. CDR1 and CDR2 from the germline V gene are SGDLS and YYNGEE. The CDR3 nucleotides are TGTGCCAGCAGCGCGGGGGGGGGACTCTACGAGCAGTACTTC. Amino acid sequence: CASSAGGGLYEQYF.

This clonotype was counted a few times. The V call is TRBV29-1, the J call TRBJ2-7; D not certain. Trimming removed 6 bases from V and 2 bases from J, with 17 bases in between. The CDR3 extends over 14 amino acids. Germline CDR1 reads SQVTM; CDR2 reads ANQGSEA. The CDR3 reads CSVCNAQATYEQYF. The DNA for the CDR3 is TGCAGCGTATGCAACGCGCAGGCTACCTACGAGCAGTACTTC.

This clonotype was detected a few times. CDR3 loop: CSVFSGTNTGELFF. The CDR3, as DNA: TGCAGCGTTTTCTCAGGGACGAACACCGGGGAGCTGTTTTTT. The chain joins TRBV29-1 to TRBJ2-2; tentatively, D is TRBD1 (5 bases). The CDR3 is 14 amino acids. Trimming removed 5 bases at V and 0 bases at J, with 10 bases between. CDR1 and CDR2 (germline): SQVTM, ANQGSEA.

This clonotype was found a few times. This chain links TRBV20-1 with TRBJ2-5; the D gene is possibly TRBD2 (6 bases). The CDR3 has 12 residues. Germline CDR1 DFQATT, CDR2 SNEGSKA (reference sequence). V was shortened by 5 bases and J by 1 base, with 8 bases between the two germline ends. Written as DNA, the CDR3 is TGCAGTGCTTCGGGACTCCAAGAGACCCAGTACTTC. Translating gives CSASGLQETQYF.

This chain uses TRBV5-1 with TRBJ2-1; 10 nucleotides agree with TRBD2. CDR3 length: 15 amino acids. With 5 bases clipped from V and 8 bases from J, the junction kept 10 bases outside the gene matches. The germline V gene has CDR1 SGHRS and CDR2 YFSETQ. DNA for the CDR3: TGCGCCAGCAGGGCTAGCGGGAGTGGGGGGGATGAGCAGTTCTTC. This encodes CASRASGSGGDEQFF.

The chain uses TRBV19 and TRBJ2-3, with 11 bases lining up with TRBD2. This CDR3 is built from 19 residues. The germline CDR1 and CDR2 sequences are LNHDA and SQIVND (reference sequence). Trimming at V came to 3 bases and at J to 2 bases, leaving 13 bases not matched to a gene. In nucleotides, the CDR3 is TGTGCCAGTAGTATGACTGGGACTAGCGGCCCTTTTCTCACAGATACGCAGTATTTT. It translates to CASSMTGTSGPFLTDTQYF. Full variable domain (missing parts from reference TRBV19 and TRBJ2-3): DGGITQSPKYLFRKEGQNVTLSCEQNLNHDAMYWYRQDPGQGLRLIYYSQIVNDFQKGDIAEGYSVSREKKESFPLTVTSAQKNPTAFYLCASSMTGTSGPFLTDTQYFGPGTRLTVL.